The T cell receptor (beta chain) under discussion was sequenced for a study of radiotherapy plus CTLA-4 blockade in lung cancer. Study findings and constraints: TCR clones of tumor origin grew in blood after radiotherapy plus ipilimumab.

Germline V gene data show CDR1 as MDHEN and CDR2 as SYDVKM. There are 15 residues in the CDR3. Comment on this clone: Its specificity is not known. Relative to the germline gene, one junction end is altered; a read error may explain this.

Produced via immunoSEQ multiplex PCR; TCRdb's table is partial and in-frame only. The sample lists more than 60,000 clones, approximately 79% occurring once. The chain joins TRBV28 to TRBJ2-3, with 7 bases lining up with TRBD2. The sample here was peripheral blood, taken from a patient treated with radiotherapy plus ipilimumab. This TCR was sampled from a human donor with non-small cell lung cancer who had a complete response to radiotherapy plus ipilimumab. CDR3 nucleotide sequence: TGTACCAGCAGGGTAGGGACTACAGGAAGAGATACGCAGTATTTT. Protein sequence: CTSRVGTTGRDTQYF.